Each of the 5 T cell receptor beta chains below was sequenced from the same sample in a study of identical twins. Each CDR3 protein gets one entry after TCRdb re-called the 5' RACE reads with MiXCR. The sample includes 400,000 to 600,000 distinct CDR3 sequences, under 25% of them seen just once. The data were also submitted as part of a second study, on yellow fever vaccine responses in identical twins.

The specimen sequenced was CD4+ T cells sorted from blood. The source of these receptors is a woman aged 18 to 35 in good health.

This clonotype was detected a few times. V and J are TRBV7-9 and TRBJ2-2; 7 bases agree with TRBD1. V lost 5 bases, J lost 0 bases, and 9 bases stayed unmatched. CDR3 size: 17 residues. The germline CDR1 and CDR2 sequences are SEHNR and FQNEAQ (reference sequence). The CDR3 DNA is TGTGCCAGCAGCCAAAGGACAGGAGAATCGAACACCGGGGAGCTGTTTTTT. Protein product: CASSQRTGESNTGELFF.

The rearrangement links TRBV11-3 to TRBJ2-5, with TRBD1 matching 7 bases. The CDR3 is made up of 13 amino acids. Germline lookup yields CDR1 SGHNT and CDR2 YENEEA. Unmatched junction bases numbered 4, after V lost 7 bases and J lost 2 bases. CDR3 sequence: CASNLGQQETQYF. CDR3 nucleotides: TGTGCCAGCAACCTGGGACAGCAAGAGACCCAGTACTTC.

The genes are TRBV10-3 and TRBJ2-1; 7 bases map to TRBD2. V shed 8 bases, J shed 6 bases, and the junction held 7 bases outside the gene matches. CDR1 and CDR2 from the germline V gene are ENHRY and SYGVKD. This CDR3 has 13 amino acids. CDR3 protein: CAIGSSGLNEQFF. The CDR3 DNA sequence: TGTGCCATCGGGTCTAGCGGACTCAATGAGCAGTTCTTC.

The V and J genes are TRBV3-1 and TRBJ2-1; no definite D call. The CDR3 spans 14 residues. From germline, CDR1 is LGHDT and CDR2 YNNKEL (reference sequence). The V end lost 3 bases, the J end lost 9 bases, and 15 bases lay between the germline ends. CDR3 amino acids: CASSHLRTASEQFF. CDR3 DNA sequence: TGTGCCAGCAGCCACCTCCGTACCGCCAGTGAGCAGTTCTTC.

There are a few counts of this clonotype. The rearrangement uses TRBV20-1 and TRBJ2-1, with TRBD2 matching over 12 bases. Germline values: CDR1 DFQATT, CDR2 SNEGSKA (reference sequence). Germline trimming cut 5 bases from V and 3 bases from J; bases unmatched to any gene: 14. The CDR3 is 18 amino acids. In DNA, the CDR3 is TGCAGTGCTTGGACAGTAACTAGCGGGGGGATTCGCTACAATGAGCAGTTCTTC. Translating it yields CSAWTVTSGGIRYNEQFF.